Here is one T cell receptor (beta chain) with its context. These data are taken from a study of blood T cell repertoires in COVID-19. The protocol was immunoSEQ multiplex PCR, while the TCRdb copy is restricted to in-frame clones and leaves out a portion. Of 90,000 to 120,000 clones detected, roughly 85% appear once; the ten largest clones hold 2.1%. The TCR comes from a human donor in a cohort sampled during active COVID-19. What was sequenced was peripheral blood.

As DNA, the CDR3 is TGTGCCAGCAACTCCCCCCCGTTCTCTGGCTACACCTTC. Protein: CASNSPPFSGYTF. V is TRBV7-2 and J is TRBJ1-2; no clear D. Germline CDR1 is SGHTA and CDR2 is FQGNSA. This CDR3 is built from 13 residues. Trimming stripped 7 bases from V and 7 bases from J, with 16 bases between.